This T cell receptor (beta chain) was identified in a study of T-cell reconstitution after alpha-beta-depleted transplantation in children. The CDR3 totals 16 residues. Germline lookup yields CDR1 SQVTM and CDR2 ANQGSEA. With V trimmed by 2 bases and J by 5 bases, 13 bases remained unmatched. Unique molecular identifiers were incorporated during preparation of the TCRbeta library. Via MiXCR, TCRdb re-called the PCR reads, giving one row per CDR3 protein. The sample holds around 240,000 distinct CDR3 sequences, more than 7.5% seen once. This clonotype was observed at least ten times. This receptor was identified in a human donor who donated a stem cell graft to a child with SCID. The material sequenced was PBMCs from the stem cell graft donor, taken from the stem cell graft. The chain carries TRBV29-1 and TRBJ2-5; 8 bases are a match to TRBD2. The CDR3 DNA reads TGCAGCGTTGAATCTGCGAGCCGGGGGGGCGGGGAGACCCAGTACTTC. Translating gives CSVESASRGGGETQYF.